One T cell receptor beta chain is described in this entry. The data were taken from a study of blood T cell repertoires in COVID-19. Study-level information: COVID-19 samples collected from the United States, Italy and Spain covered acute and convalescent phases. PBMCs, B-cell-depleted T cells, or T cells provided the cDNA or gDNA that made up the material.

V was pared by 1 base and J by 3 bases, with 9 bases of the junction left unmatched. Per the germline V gene, CDR1 is LGHNA and CDR2 is YSLEER. The CDR3 consists of 18 residues. In the authors' workflow: Estimated nucleated cell counts came from reference gene primer amplification. Only in-frame clones appear in the TCRdb table, and some are missing; sequencing was by immunoSEQ multiplex PCR. The D gene and trimming were derived from the DNA, and the V and J assignments and clone size from that table. Here the sample spans about 210,000 clones, roughly four fifths being singletons. The sample comprised peripheral blood. The sequence was collected from a woman in her thirties or forties with acute or convalescent COVID-19. The chain uses TRBV4-3 and TRBJ2-1, with 10 bases matching TRBD2. The CDR3 region has the DNA TGCGCCAGCAGCCAAGGATGGAGACTAGCGGGCCTCTACAATGAGCAGTTCTTC. Translating gives CASSQGWRLAGLYNEQFF.